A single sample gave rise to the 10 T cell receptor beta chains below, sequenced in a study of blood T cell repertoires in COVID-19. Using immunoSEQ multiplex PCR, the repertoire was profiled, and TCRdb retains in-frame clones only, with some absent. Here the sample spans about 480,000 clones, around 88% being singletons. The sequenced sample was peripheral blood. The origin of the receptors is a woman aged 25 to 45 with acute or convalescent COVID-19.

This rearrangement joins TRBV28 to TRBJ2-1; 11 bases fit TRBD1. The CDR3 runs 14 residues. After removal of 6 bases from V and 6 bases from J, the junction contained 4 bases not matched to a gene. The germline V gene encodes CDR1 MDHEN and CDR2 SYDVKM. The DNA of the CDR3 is TGTGCCAGCAGAACGGACAGGGGGCTCAATGAGCAGTTCTTC. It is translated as CASRTDRGLNEQFF. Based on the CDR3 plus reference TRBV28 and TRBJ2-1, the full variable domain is DVKVTQSSRYLVKRTGEKVFLECVQDMDHENMFWYRQDPGLGLRLIYFSYDVKMKEKGDIPEGYSVSREKKERFSLILESASTNQTSMYLCASRTDRGLNEQFFGPGTRLTVL.

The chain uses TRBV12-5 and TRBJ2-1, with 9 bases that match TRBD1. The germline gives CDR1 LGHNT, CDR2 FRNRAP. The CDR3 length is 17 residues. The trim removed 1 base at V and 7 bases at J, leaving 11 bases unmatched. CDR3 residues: CASGLADRGDLGNEQFF. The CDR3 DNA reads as TGTGCTAGTGGTTTGGCCGACAGGGGGGATTTGGGGAATGAGCAGTTCTTC.

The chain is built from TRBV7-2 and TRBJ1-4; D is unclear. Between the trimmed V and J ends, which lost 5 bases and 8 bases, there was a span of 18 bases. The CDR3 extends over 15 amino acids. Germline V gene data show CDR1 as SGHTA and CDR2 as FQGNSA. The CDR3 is CASSPEEGFKEKLFF. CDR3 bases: TGTGCCAGCAGCCCGGAGGAAGGGTTCAAGGAAAAACTGTTTTTT.

The CDR3 sequence: CASTGQGKAGANVLTF. CDR3 nucleotides: TGTGCCAGCACGGGACAGGGGAAGGCTGGGGCCAACGTCCTGACTTTC. The rearrangement links TRBV5-6 to TRBJ2-6, with 10 bases identical to TRBD1. The V gene end was trimmed by 6 bases and the J gene end by 2 bases; junction bases not matched to a gene: 5. The germline CDR1 and CDR2 sequences are SGHDT and YYEEEE. The CDR3 runs to 16 residues.

CDR3: CSAGAYEQYF. CDR3 coding DNA: TGCAGTGCCGGAGCCTACGAGCAGTACTTC. V usage is TRBV20-1 and J usage is TRBJ2-7; D not resolved. The CDR3 length is 10 residues. Deletions cut 6 bases from V and 2 bases from J, with 5 bases between. Germline assignment: CDR1 DFQATT and CDR2 SNEGSKA (reference sequence).

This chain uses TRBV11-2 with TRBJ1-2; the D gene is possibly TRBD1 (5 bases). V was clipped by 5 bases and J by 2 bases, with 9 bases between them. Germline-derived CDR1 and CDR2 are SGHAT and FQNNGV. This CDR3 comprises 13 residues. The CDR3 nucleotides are TGTGCCAGCAGCGCCGACAGAAACTATGGCTACACCTTC. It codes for CASSADRNYGYTF.

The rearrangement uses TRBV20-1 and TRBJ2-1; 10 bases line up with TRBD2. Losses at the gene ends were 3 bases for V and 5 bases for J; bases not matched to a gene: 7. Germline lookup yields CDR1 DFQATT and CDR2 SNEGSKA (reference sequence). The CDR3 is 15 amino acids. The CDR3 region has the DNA TGCAGTGCTAGTGAGGTAGCGGGGGGACACAATGAGCAGTTCTTC. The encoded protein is CSASEVAGGHNEQFF.

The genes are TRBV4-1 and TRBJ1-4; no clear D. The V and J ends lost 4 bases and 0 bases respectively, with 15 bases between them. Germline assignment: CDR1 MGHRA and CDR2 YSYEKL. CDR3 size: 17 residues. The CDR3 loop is CASSRSPSPTTNEKLFF. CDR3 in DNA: TGCGCCAGCAGCCGGAGCCCCTCCCCTACAACTAATGAAAAACTGTTTTTT.

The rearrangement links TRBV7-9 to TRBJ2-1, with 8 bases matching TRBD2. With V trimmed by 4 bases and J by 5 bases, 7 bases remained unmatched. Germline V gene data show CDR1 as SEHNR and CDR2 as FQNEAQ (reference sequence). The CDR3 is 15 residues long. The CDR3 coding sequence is TGTGCCAGCAGCTGGTTAGGGCGGGGGGACAATGAGCAGTTCTTC. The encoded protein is CASSWLGRGDNEQFF.

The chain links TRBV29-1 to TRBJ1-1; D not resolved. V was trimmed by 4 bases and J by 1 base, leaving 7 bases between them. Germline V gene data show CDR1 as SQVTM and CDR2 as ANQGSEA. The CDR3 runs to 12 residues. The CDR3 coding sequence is TGCAGCGTTGTTGTATGGAACACTGAAGCTTTCTTT. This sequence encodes CSVVVWNTEAFF.